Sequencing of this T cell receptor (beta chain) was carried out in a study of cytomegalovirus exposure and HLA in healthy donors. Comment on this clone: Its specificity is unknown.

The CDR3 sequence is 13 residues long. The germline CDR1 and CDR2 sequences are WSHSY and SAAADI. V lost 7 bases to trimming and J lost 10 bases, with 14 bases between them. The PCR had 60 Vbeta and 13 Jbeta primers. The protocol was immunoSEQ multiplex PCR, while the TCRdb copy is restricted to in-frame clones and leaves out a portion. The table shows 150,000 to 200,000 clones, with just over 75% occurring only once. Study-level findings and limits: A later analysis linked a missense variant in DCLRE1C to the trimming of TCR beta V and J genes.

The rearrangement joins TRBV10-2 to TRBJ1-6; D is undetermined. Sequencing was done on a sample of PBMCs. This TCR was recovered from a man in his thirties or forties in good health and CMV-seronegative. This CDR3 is CASKEGIWSPLHF. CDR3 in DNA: TGCGCCAGCAAGGAGGGAATTTGGTCACCCCTCCACTTT.